The rows below give T cell receptor beta chains drawn from one sample of a study of blood T cell repertoires in COVID-19. This table comes from immunoSEQ multiplex PCR, and its TCRdb copy is limited to in-frame clones, with some not included. The sample has under 200,000 clones; approximately 90% are singletons. The sequenced sample consisted of peripheral blood. The receptors here all came from a man between 45 and 60 years old with acute or convalescent COVID-19. The CDR3 runs from the conserved cysteine through the conserved F or W. D genes are given only for firm matches. Rows may omit the clone size; those that give it use once, few, many or a size class.

>TRBV3-1/TRBV3-2|TRBJ1-1|few|TRBD1
CASSQYDRDSSEAFF
TGTGCCAGCAGCCAGTATGACAGGGATTCGTCTGAAGCTTTCTTT
>TRBV7-9|TRBJ2-2|NA|TRBD2
CASSSGSPGELFF
TGTGCCAGCAGTAGCGGGAGTCCCGGGGAGCTGTTTTTT
>TRBV7-2|TRBJ2-1|NA|NA
CASSLSRSNEQFF
TGTGCCAGCAGCTTATCCCGTAGCAATGAGCAGTTCTTC
>TRBV6-6|TRBJ1-2|NA|NA
CASSYGQNYGYTF
TGTGCCAGCAGTTACGGACAGAACTATGGCTACACCTTC
>TRBV28|TRBJ2-7|NA|NA
CASSLWDQGSNEQYF
TGTGCCAGCAGTTTATGGGACCAGGGTTCAAACGAGCAGTACTTC
>TRBV12-3/TRBV12-4|TRBJ1-2|NA|NA
CASSPGDYGYTF
TGTGCCAGCAGTCCGGGGGACTATGGCTACACCTTC
>TRBV4-1|TRBJ1-5|NA|NA
CASSQEQYSNQPQHF
TGCGCCAGCAGCCAAGAGCAGTATAGCAATCAGCCCCAGCATTTT
>TRBV3-1/TRBV3-2|TRBJ1-6|NA|NA
CASSQEPPLRSSYNSPLHF
TGTGCCAGCAGCCAAGAACCCCCCCTACGAAGCTCCTATAATTCACCCCTCCACTTT
>TRBV20-1|TRBJ2-7|NA|NA
CSASTRQAYEQYF
TGCAGTGCTAGTACCCGGCAGGCCTACGAGCAGTACTTC
>TRBV30|TRBJ2-1|NA|NA
CAWSGRDEQFF
TGTGCCTGGAGCGGCAGGGATGAGCAGTTCTTC
>TRBV4-1|TRBJ1-1|NA|TRBD1
CASSQVMGTGDAEAFF
TGCGCCAGCAGCCAAGTAATGGGGACAGGGGATGCTGAAGCTTTCTTT
>TRBV28|TRBJ2-1|NA|TRBD2
CASSLWTSGSNEQFF
TGTGCCAGCAGTCTATGGACTAGCGGGAGCAATGAGCAGTTCTTC
>TRBV6-6|TRBJ2-5|NA|NA
CASSYSEGTQYF
TGTGCCAGCAGTTACTCTGAGGGGACCCAGTACTTC
>TRBV29-1|TRBJ2-1|NA|TRBD1
CSAPRVRDRDGEQFF
TGCAGCGCCCCCCGGGTCCGGGACAGGGACGGGGAGCAGTTCTTC
>TRBV5-4|TRBJ1-2|NA|TRBD1
CASSLQGGDGYTF
TGTGCCAGCAGCTTACAGGGGGGGGATGGCTACACCTTC
>TRBV5-8|TRBJ2-5|NA|NA
CASSLDRETQYF
TGTGCCAGCAGCTTGGATCGAGAGACCCAGTACTTC
>TRBV28|TRBJ1-5|NA|NA
CASSLGQGHQPQHF
TGTGCCAGCAGTTTAGGGCAGGGCCATCAGCCCCAGCATTTT
>TRBV15|TRBJ2-2|NA|NA
CATSVSGLTGELFF
TGTGCCACCAGCGTGTCGGGGTTGACCGGGGAGCTGTTTTTT
>TRBV21-1|TRBJ2-7|NA|NA
CASSNGTGSTSGVIYEQYF
TGTGCCAGCAGCAACGGGACAGGGTCGACTAGCGGGGTAATCTACGAGCAGTACTTC
>TRBV10-1|TRBJ2-2|NA|TRBD1
CASSRGQGNTGELFF
TGCGCCAGCAGCCGTGGACAGGGGAACACCGGGGAGCTGTTTTTT
>TRBV27|TRBJ2-3|NA|NA
CASSLKPEVSRTDTQYF
TGTGCCAGCAGTTTAAAACCGGAGGTGAGCAGGACAGATACGCAGTATTTT
>TRBV18|TRBJ2-5|NA|NA
CASSPDRQETQYF
TGTGCCAGCTCACCGGACAGACAAGAGACCCAGTACTTC